The present T cell receptor beta chain was sequenced within a study of beta chain features in type 1 diabetes. Study-level background: Researchers looked at some 110 million sorted cells across all samples.

Per the germline V gene, CDR1 is SNHLY and CDR2 is FYNNEI. CDR3 length: 16 residues. The V gene end was trimmed by 3 bases and the J gene end by 1 base; junction bases not matched to a gene: 0. The investigators reverse transcribed all of the isolated RNA, so they sequenced expressed TCRB transcripts. Sequencing used immunoSEQ multiplex PCR; TCRdb keeps in-frame clones, though not all of them. Counted here are about 450,000 clones, about 10% occurring once; the ten biggest clones make up 0.045% to 0.05%. The chain employs TRBV2 and TRBJ2-3, with 14 bases identical to TRBD2. The TCR comes from a woman aged 18-29 years in good health. The sequenced material came from naive CD4+ T cells from blood. As DNA, the CDR3 is TGTGCCAGCAGTGAGGGACTAGCGGGGGGCACAGATACGCAGTATTTT. This translates into CASSEGLAGGTDTQYF.